The present entry profiles one TCR beta chain with its context. CDR1 and CDR2 from the germline V gene are MNHNS and SASEGT. CDR3 length equals 14 residues. V shed 2 bases and J shed 3 bases, with 11 bases lying between them. This record comes from a study of T-cell memory formation after mild COVID-19. In TCRdb, the 5' RACE reads were re-called with MiXCR into one record per CDR3 protein. This sample has roughly 300,000 distinct CDR3 sequences, with roughly 16% found just once. This clonotype originated in a man younger than 30 who had mild COVID-19 (a few samples of this study predate the infection). Cell type and time point are not known. The chain uses TRBV6-1 and TRBJ2-7, with TRBD2 as a possible D gene (6 bases). The sample taken for sequencing was PBMCs or a T cell subset sorted from them (not recorded which). CDR3 sequence: CASSELLGGYEQYF. The DNA of the CDR3 is TGTGCCAGCAGTGAACTCCTCGGGGGCTACGAGCAGTACTTC.